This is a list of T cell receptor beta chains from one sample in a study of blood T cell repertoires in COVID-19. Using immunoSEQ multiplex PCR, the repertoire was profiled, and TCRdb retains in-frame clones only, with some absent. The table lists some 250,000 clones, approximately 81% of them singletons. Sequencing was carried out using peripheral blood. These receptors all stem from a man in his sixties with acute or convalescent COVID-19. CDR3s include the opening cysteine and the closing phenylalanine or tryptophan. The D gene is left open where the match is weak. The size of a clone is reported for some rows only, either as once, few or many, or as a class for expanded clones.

CDR3 DNA: TGTGCCAGCAGTGGGACAGGGTGGGCCCAGTACTTC
CDR3 protein: CASSGTGWAQYF
clone size: .
D gene: TRBD1
V gene: TRBV25-1
J gene: TRBJ2-5

CDR3 DNA: TGTGCCAGCCAGACTAGGGCGAACACCGGGGAGCTGTTTTTT
CDR3 protein: CASQTRANTGELFF
clone size: .
D gene: .
V gene: TRBV5-4
J gene: TRBJ2-2

CDR3 DNA: TGCGCCAGCAGCTTCTGGCGGCAAGAGACCCAGTACTTC
CDR3 protein: CASSFWRQETQYF
clone size: .
D gene: .
V gene: TRBV5-1
J gene: TRBJ2-5

CDR3 DNA: TGTGCCAGCTCACCGGACAGGGGAAGGGTCGGGGAGCTGTTTTTT
CDR3 protein: CASSPDRGRVGELFF
clone size: .
D gene: TRBD1
V gene: TRBV18
J gene: TRBJ2-2

CDR3 DNA: TGTGCCAGCAGTGCTAAACCCGGGAATACGCAGTATTTT
CDR3 protein: CASSAKPGNTQYF
clone size: .
D gene: .
V gene: TRBV7-9
J gene: TRBJ2-3

CDR3 DNA: TGTGCCAGCAGCCGCGGACAGGGGGCTAATCAGCCCCAGCATTTT
CDR3 protein: CASSRGQGANQPQHF
clone size: .
D gene: TRBD1
V gene: TRBV7-9
J gene: TRBJ1-5

CDR3 DNA: TGTGCTAGCAGCCCAGGGACAGGGCTCACAGATACGCAGTATTTT
CDR3 protein: CASSPGTGLTDTQYF
clone size: .
D gene: TRBD1
V gene: TRBV7-7
J gene: TRBJ2-3

CDR3 DNA: TGTGCCAGCAGCTTGGGGACAGGGGGCCCCACTGAAGCTTTCTTT
CDR3 protein: CASSLGTGGPTEAFF
clone size: .
D gene: TRBD1
V gene: TRBV5-4
J gene: TRBJ1-1

CDR3 DNA: TGTGCCAGAAGCTTGGCCGGGACTAGCGGGAGGCCTTACACCGGGGAGCTGTTTTTT
CDR3 protein: CARSLAGTSGRPYTGELFF
clone size: .
D gene: TRBD2
V gene: TRBV5-3
J gene: TRBJ2-2

CDR3 DNA: TGTGCCAGCAGCTTAGGGGCCTCTAACTATGGCTACACCTTC
CDR3 protein: CASSLGASNYGYTF
clone size: .
D gene: .
V gene: TRBV11-2
J gene: TRBJ1-2

CDR3 DNA: TGTGCCAGCAGGGACAGGGGAAAGCAGACCCAGTACTTC
CDR3 protein: CASRDRGKQTQYF
clone size: .
D gene: TRBD1
V gene: TRBV6-5
J gene: TRBJ2-5

CDR3 DNA: TGTGCCAGCAGCTTCCGCAGGGGAATATACAATGAGCAGTTCTTC
CDR3 protein: CASSFRRGIYNEQFF
clone size: .
D gene: .
V gene: TRBV7-3
J gene: TRBJ2-1

CDR3 DNA: TGTGCCAGCAGGCCCGACAGGGTGTTGGGCACTGAAGCTTTCTTT
CDR3 protein: CASRPDRVLGTEAFF
clone size: .
D gene: TRBD1
V gene: TRBV6-5
J gene: TRBJ1-1

CDR3 DNA: TGTGCCAGCAGCTATATAGCGGGGGGGAGCACAGATACGCAGTATTTT
CDR3 protein: CASSYIAGGSTDTQYF
clone size: .
D gene: TRBD2
V gene: TRBV5-4
J gene: TRBJ2-3

CDR3 DNA: TGTGCCAGCAGCTCGGGTCAGGGGGACTATGAGCAGTTCTTC
CDR3 protein: CASSSGQGDYEQFF
clone size: .
D gene: .
V gene: TRBV7-9
J gene: TRBJ2-1

CDR3 DNA: TGTGCCAGCAGCTTGGGACATAACAATTCACCCCTCCACTTT
CDR3 protein: CASSLGHNNSPLHF
clone size: .
D gene: .
V gene: TRBV5-4
J gene: TRBJ1-6

CDR3 DNA: TGTGCCAGCAGTGCCAGGCCCGACTCCTATAATTCACCCCTCCACTTT
CDR3 protein: CASSARPDSYNSPLHF
clone size: .
D gene: .
V gene: TRBV6-1
J gene: TRBJ1-6

CDR3 DNA: TGTGCCAGCAGCACCCGGACTAGCGGGAGGAATTACGAGCAGTACTTC
CDR3 protein: CASSTRTSGRNYEQYF
clone size: once
D gene: TRBD2
V gene: TRBV7-6
J gene: TRBJ2-7

CDR3 DNA: TGTGCCAGCAGTTACGCTAGCGGGGGTCCCTCGGGTGAGCAGTTCTTC
CDR3 protein: CASSYASGGPSGEQFF
clone size: .
D gene: TRBD2
V gene: TRBV6-2/TRBV6-3
J gene: TRBJ2-1

CDR3 DNA: TGCGCCAGCAGCCCCGGACACGGGGGGACCACTAACTATGGCTACACCTTC
CDR3 protein: CASSPGHGGTTNYGYTF
clone size: .
D gene: .
V gene: TRBV5-1
J gene: TRBJ1-2

CDR3 DNA: TGTGCCAGCAGTCCCAGCTGGGGACTAGCGGGTCAACACACAGATACGCAGTATTTT
CDR3 protein: CASSPSWGLAGQHTDTQYF
clone size: .
D gene: TRBD2
V gene: TRBV6-2/TRBV6-3
J gene: TRBJ2-3

CDR3 DNA: TGTGCCAGCCGGGAGACCGGGGAGCTGTTTTTT
CDR3 protein: CASRETGELFF
clone size: .
D gene: .
V gene: TRBV2
J gene: TRBJ2-2

CDR3 DNA: TGTGCCAGTAGTCCTCCGGGACAGGGCTTCCCTCAGCCCCAGCATTTT
CDR3 protein: CASSPPGQGFPQPQHF
clone size: once
D gene: TRBD1
V gene: TRBV19
J gene: TRBJ1-5